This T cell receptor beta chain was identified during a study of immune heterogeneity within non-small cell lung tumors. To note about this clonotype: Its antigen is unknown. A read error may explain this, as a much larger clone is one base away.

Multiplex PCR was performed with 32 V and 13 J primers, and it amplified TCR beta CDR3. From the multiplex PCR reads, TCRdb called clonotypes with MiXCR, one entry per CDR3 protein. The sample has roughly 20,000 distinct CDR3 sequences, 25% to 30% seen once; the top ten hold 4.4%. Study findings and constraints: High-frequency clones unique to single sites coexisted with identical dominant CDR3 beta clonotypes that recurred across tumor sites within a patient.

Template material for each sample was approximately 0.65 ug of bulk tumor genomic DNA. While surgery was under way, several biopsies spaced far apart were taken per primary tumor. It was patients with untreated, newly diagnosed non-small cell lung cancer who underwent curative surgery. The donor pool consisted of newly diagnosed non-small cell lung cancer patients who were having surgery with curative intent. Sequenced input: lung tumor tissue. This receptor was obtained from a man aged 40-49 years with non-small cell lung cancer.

As DNA, the CDR3 is TGCAGCGTGTCAGTAGTGGCAGATACGCGGTATTTT. Its translation: CSVSVVADTRYF. V is TRBV29-1 and J is TRBJ2-3; D unclear. Germline V gene data show CDR1 as SQVTM and CDR2 as ANQGSEA. The CDR3 length is 12 residues.